This T cell receptor (beta chain) came from a study of cytomegalovirus exposure and HLA in healthy donors (dated by TCRdb to the late 2010s). With regard to the full study: An earlier analysis of approximately 640 of the donors reported 250 to 300 Gb of sequence data and 120 million or so unique TCR beta sequences from some 180 million T cells. An early release covering some 640 HLA-typed donors comprised 250 to 350 gigabases of sequencing data and roughly 85 million unique TCR sequences. The genetic ancestry cluster associated with self-reported Caucasian donors included 80% to 90% of the roughly 390 genotyped donors. The study was designed to test whether signatures of past pathogen exposure could be identified by cataloging public T cell receptors. The T cell repertoires of under 750 subjects were profiled by immunosequencing and related to cytomegalovirus serostatus. Along with the roughly 700-subject first cohort, a separate validation cohort of over a hundred different subjects was used. To predict cytomegalovirus infection status, the study combined high-throughput TCR immunosequencing, statistical association of individual TCRs with disease status, and machine learning. A later analysis re-analyzed previously published TCR beta repertoires from 550 to 700 donors and added high-resolution HLA genotyping to study TCR occurrence patterns. The later analysis used no new phenotypic data to find candidate immune exposures, relying instead on TCR beta sequences and their occurrence across donors. In an earlier analysis of a few hundred of the donors, high-throughput TCR beta sequencing was used to judge whether each TCR beta V gene segment behaved as functional or pseudogenic. Donor age, sex, ethnicity and CMV serostatus were compiled alongside the repertoire data. A later genetic analysis took genome-wide SNP genotypes for about 55% of the 666 donors and used that subset as a discovery cohort. All discovery cohort repertoires had been generated using a single sequencing platform. Both class I and class II loci were covered by HLA typing, at four-digit resolution. Typing coverage differed by locus: A, B, C, DRB1 and DQB1 were typed in roughly 620-630 donors, DQA1 in roughly 500, DPA1 in 600 to 610, and DPB1 in 472. Four to six DR-DQ haplotypes were handled as single units for association and clustering because linkage in the cohort was strong. On average, roughly 250,000 unique TCR beta nucleotide sequences were sequenced per donor among fewer than 500 genotyped donors of the cohort, with roughly 19% of those sequences being non-productive. Results and caveats for the whole study, not just this receptor: Most CMV-associated TCR beta chains appeared to be HLA-restricted in a later analysis, and the HLA associations seemed to be driven largely by CMV exposure. A group of highly shared sequence variants was considered likely to be a technical artifact of the sequencing pipeline. An earlier analysis of approximately 590 of the donors showed that most TCR beta V segments appeared in productive rearrangements either about 87% or about 30% of the time, which broadly matched IMGT annotations. The earlier analysis of approximately 590 of the donors excluded around 17 rarely observed V segments, including chromosome 9 orphons, because counts were too low. HLA typing was unavailable for some donors at each locus, so association tests used only the typed subset. Only TCR beta chains were sequenced in this cohort, and the absence of alpha or paired-chain data limited detectable features. A later analysis found that TCR association rates varied across HLA loci, with DRB1 alleles showing the most associated TCRs and HLA-C alleles the fewest. Cytomegalovirus status was reported to be diagnosed by the classifier with high specificity and sensitivity in both the original and validation cohorts. According to a later genetic analysis, donors in an Asian-associated ancestry cluster had fewer N-insertions in productive TCRs than the approximately 710-donor mean. In a later analysis, some 17,000 TCR beta sequences were associated with specific HLA alleles at a false discovery rate of 0.05. It was suggested by the authors that the approach could potentially be generalized to other disease states and immunological phenotypes. Assigning TCR associations to individual alleles was difficult when HLA alleles, especially DR and DQ, strongly co-occurred. The presence/absence analyses assumed that sequencing depth was roughly uniform across donors, and that assumption may not be true. Correlated functional status among segregating V segments might be attributable to linkage disequilibrium, but an unknown experimental factor could not be ruled out. An association between a missense DCLRE1C variant and V-gene and J-gene trimming of TCR beta chains was found in a later genetic analysis and replicated in an independent cohort. According to a later analysis, parvovirus B19, influenza, CMV and Epstein-Barr virus appeared linked to several top co-occurrence clusters. Three of the identified cytomegalovirus-associated TCR beta chains were confirmed in vitro to be specific for cytomegalovirus antigens. A further reported finding was that TCR beta sequences accurately predicted the HLA-A and HLA-B alleles for most subjects in the first cohort. The study listed around 160 TCR beta chains as associated with cytomegalovirus. Immune exposure information for the cohort was limited to CMV serostatus. Most TCR sequences were seen in very few donors, while some public TCRs were found in many individuals. Compared with equally common non-associated chains, HLA-associated TCR beta chains in a later analysis were more clonally expanded and had lower generation probabilities.

In total, around 600 healthy bone marrow donors made up the cohort. Cohort members were all nominally healthy when sampled, although unrecorded immune exposures were likely present. The donor was CMV seropositive and was included in the group of 250 to 300 seropositive cohort members. Each donor provided a peripheral blood sample, and peripheral blood mononuclear cells were used for TCR beta sequencing. Genomic DNA was extracted from the blood cell samples with the Qiagen DNeasy Blood Extraction Kit. Receptor amplification or capture employed the immunoSEQ multiplex PCR assay. For the multiplex PCR, a mixture combining 60 forward primers for TCR Vbeta segments and 13 reverse primers for TCR Jbeta segments was used. Amplification of the CDR3 region of rearranged TCR beta genes was performed with a multiplex PCR assay on genomic DNA. On the Illumina HiSeq System, the amplified TCR beta libraries were sequenced as 87-base-pair reads. On the authors' methods: A later analysis tallied 75 million to 85 million unique TCR beta chains across the 550 to 850 repertoires, and approximately 12 million of those chains were shared by two or more donors. To remove PCR and sequencing errors, raw reads were error-corrected and collapsed into unique sequences using a nearest-neighbor algorithm that merged closely related sequences. To assign V, D and J gene segments, CDR3 sequences were aligned to IMGT reference sequences. Each retained sequence needed at least a six-nucleotide match to both a V gene segment and a J gene segment. A rearrangement was called productive if the CDR3 had no stop codons and remained in frame with V and J, and every other rearrangement was called non-productive. Following IMGT convention, CDR3 was defined as the stretch from the second conserved V-encoded cysteine up to the conserved J-encoded phenylalanine. The earlier analysis of about 590 of the donors excluded sequences that lacked an unambiguous match to a single V gene segment. In an earlier analysis of 450 to 700 of the donors, V segments were called functional above 56.7% productive rearrangements and were called segregating when the between-donor standard deviation exceeded 5%. To diagnose cytomegalovirus status from the catalog of TCR beta chain sequences, a statistical classification framework was built. In a later analysis, TCR nucleotide sequences were compared against IMGT/GENE-DB human TR gene sequences so that V and J genes could be assigned. In a later analysis, CDR3 sequences and most-parsimonious VDJ recombination scenarios were assigned using the TCRdist pipeline. A later analysis defined each TCR beta chain by its CDR3 amino acid sequence plus V-gene family, and excluded reads lacking a unique V-gene family. As a way to deal with suspected cross-contamination and a sequencing artifact, a later analysis dropped approximately 590 nucleotide sequences that were highly shared and had low generation probability. In a later analysis, a clonal expansion index was calculated for each public chain from normalized within-repertoire ranks of inferred template counts. In a later analysis, generation probabilities were computed with a VDJ recombination model fitted to out-of-frame rearrangements, and the resulting probabilities were checked against IGoR. A later analysis scored TCR-TCR, TCR-HLA and TCR-CMV co-occurrence with hypergeometric tests, applying a repertoire-size bias correction to TCR pairs. A later analysis estimated false discovery rates by permuting HLA or CMV assignments 20 times. In a later analysis, co-occurring TCRs were grouped with DBSCAN, and TCRdist sequence similarity was added when clustering was performed within HLA-allele-positive subsets. Co-occurrence clustering excluded repertoires with fewer than 30,000 or more than 120,000 public chains, plus five with anomalous nucleotide sharing. This immuneACCESS table, as held by TCRdb, lists in-frame sequences with V and J called but not all clones. Of the missing ones, under half trace to an unresolved V gene in checked studies; the others have no known cause. V and J calls plus clone size are reproduced from that table; the DNA served to infer D and trimming. The sample yields approximately 200,000 clones; about 77% were counted once. Around 6% of the sample comes from the top ten.

Remarks on this clone: This receptor's antigen is unknown. There are no base qualities to consult, and no much larger clone falls within one base.

The TCR originated in a woman aged 30 to 39 in good health and CMV-seropositive. The sequenced sample consisted of PBMCs.

The DNA is as follows: TGCGCCATCCCGGGTGGTGGCTACACCTTC. Translated, this is CAIPGGGYTF. The chain is made from TRBV10-1 and TRBJ1-2, with no confidently assigned D gene. The CDR3 holds 10 amino acids from the cysteine to the phenylalanine. Kept here is only the CDR3 DNA, which spans 30 bases and is read in frame from base 1. Reading the germline V gene (reference sequence) gives CDR1 WNHNN and CDR2 SYGVQD. The junction shows trimming of 10 bases on V and 7 bases on J, plus 10 bases between the germline ends.